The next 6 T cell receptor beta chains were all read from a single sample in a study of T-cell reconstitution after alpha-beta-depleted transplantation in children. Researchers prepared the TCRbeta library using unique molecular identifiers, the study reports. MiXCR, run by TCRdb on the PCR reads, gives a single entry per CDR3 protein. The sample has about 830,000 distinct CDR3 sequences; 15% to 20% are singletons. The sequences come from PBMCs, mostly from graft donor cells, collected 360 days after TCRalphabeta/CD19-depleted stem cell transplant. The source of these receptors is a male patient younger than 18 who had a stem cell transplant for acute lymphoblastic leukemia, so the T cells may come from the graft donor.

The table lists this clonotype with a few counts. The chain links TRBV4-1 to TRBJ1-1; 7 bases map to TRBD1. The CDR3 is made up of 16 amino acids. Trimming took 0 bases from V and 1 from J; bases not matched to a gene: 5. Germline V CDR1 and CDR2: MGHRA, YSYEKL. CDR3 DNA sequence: TGCGCCAGCAGCCAAGATTGGAGGGGGCGGAACACTGAAGCTTTCTTT. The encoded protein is CASSQDWRGRNTEAFF.

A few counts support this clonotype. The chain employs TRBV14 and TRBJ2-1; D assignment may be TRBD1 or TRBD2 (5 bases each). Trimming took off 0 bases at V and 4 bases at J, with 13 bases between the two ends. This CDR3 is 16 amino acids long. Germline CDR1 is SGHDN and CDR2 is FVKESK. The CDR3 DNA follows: TGTGCCAGCAGCCAAGATTCCGGGGCGATTTACAATGAGCAGTTCTTC. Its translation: CASSQDSGAIYNEQFF.

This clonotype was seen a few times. The CDR3 nucleotides read TGTGCCAGCAGCCTTCGACTAGCGGGAGGTAGTAGGGGGCAGTTCTTC. This codes for CASSLRLAGGSRGQFF. This chain uses TRBV7-9 with TRBJ2-1; 13 nucleotides line up with TRBD2. This CDR3 has 16 residues. Trimming removed 5 bases from V and 12 bases from J; junction bases left unmatched: 13. CDR1 and CDR2 from the germline V gene are SEHNR and FQNEAQ (reference sequence).

CDR3: CASSFHGGSQPQHF. The CDR3 DNA reads as TGTGCCAGCAGTTTTCACGGGGGAAGTCAGCCCCAGCATTTT. The chain carries TRBV27 and TRBJ1-5; tentatively, D is TRBD1 (5 bases). The CDR3 sequence is 14 residues long. CDR1 is MNHEY and CDR2 is SMNVEV in the germline V gene (reference sequence). Trimming pared 3 bases from V and 6 bases from J, leaving 12 bases between.

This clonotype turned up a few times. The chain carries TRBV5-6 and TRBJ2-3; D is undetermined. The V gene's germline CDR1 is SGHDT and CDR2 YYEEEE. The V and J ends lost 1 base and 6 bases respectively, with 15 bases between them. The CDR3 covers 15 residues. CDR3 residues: CASSLMAGPADTQYF. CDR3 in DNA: TGTGCCAGCAGCTTGATGGCAGGCCCCGCGGATACGCAGTATTTT.

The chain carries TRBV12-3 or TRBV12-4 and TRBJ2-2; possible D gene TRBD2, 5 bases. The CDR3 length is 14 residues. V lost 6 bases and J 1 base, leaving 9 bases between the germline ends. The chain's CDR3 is CASRHGVNTGELFF. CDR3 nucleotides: TGTGCCAGCAGGCACGGGGTGAACACCGGGGAGCTGTTTTTT.